This T cell receptor (beta chain) stems from a study of control samples from healthy donors and cancer patients. This table comes from immunoSEQ multiplex PCR, and its TCRdb copy is limited to in-frame clones, with some not included. The sample has over 100,000 clones, 90% seen once; the top ten hold about 4.2%. Concerning this clone: A junction end diverges from the germline sequence, so it may reflect a read error.

Sequencing was done on a sample of blood. The receptor was isolated from a human donor in good health. The donor label of this sample is uncertain.

The CDR3 DNA is TGTGCCAGCTCTCCACCTCGGGGCGATACGCAGTATTTT. It yields the protein CASSPPRGDTQYF. The V gene is TRBV18, the J gene TRBJ2-3; D possibly matches TRBD1 or TRBD2 (5 bases each). Germline CDR1 reads KGHSH; CDR2 reads LQKENI. The CDR3 has 13 amino acids.